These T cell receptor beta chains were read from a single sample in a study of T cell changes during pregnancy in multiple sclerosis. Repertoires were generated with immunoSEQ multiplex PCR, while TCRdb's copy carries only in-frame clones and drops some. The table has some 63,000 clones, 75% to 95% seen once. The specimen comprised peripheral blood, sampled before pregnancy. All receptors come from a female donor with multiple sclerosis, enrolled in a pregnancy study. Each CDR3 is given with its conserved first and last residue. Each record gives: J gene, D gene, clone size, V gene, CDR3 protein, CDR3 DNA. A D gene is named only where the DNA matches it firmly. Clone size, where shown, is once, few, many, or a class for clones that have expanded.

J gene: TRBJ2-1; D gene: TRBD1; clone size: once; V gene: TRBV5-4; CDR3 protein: CASSGGQPNEQFF; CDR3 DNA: TGTGCCAGCAGCGGGGGACAGCCGAATGAGCAGTTCTTC
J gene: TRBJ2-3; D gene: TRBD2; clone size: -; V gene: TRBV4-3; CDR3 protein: CASSQLLGLADSTDTQYF; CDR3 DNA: TGCGCCAGCAGCCAGCTGCTAGGGCTAGCGGATAGCACAGATACGCAGTATTTT
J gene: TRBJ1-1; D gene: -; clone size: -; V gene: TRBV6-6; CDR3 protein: CASSYSIQVLNTEAFF; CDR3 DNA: TGTGCCAGCAGTTACTCGATTCAGGTCCTGAACACTGAAGCTTTCTTT
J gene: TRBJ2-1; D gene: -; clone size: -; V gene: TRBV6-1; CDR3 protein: CASTGQIYNEQFF; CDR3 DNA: TGTGCCAGCACTGGACAGATATACAATGAGCAGTTCTTC
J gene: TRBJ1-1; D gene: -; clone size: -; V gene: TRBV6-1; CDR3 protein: CASRVTGAAFF; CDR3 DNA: TGTGCCAGCAGGGTTACAGGCGCAGCTTTCTTT
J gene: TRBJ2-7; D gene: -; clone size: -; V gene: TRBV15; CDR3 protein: CATSRELSSYEQYF; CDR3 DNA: TGTGCCACCAGCAGAGAACTGAGCTCCTACGAGCAGTACTTC
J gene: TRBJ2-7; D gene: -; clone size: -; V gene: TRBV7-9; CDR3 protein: CASSLGGTYEQYF; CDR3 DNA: TGTGCCAGCAGCTTAGGAGGGACCTACGAGCAGTACTTC
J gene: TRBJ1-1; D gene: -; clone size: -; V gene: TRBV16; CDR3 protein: CASSPLGGLNTEAFF; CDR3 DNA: TGTGCCAGCAGCCCCCTGGGAGGACTGAACACTGAAGCTTTCTTT
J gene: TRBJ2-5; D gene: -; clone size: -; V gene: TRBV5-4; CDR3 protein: CASSLVRGGETQYF; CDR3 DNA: TGTGCCAGCAGCTTGGTCAGGGGCGGGGAGACCCAGTACTTC
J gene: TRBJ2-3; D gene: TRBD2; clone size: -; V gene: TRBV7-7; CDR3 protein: CASSSSGGVGDTQYF; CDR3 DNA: TGTGCTAGCAGCTCTAGCGGGGGGGTCGGAGATACGCAGTATTTT
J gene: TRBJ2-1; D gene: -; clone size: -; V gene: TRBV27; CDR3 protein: CASSLSSYNEQFF; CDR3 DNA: TGTGCCAGCAGTTTGAGCTCCTACAATGAGCAGTTCTTC
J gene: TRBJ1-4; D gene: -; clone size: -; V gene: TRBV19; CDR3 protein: CASRGGTAWGEKLFF; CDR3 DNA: TGTGCCAGTAGGGGAGGGACCGCCTGGGGTGAAAAACTGTTTTTT
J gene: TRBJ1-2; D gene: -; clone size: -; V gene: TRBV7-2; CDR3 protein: CASSLAMSGGLGGYTF; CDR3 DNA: TGTGCCAGCAGCTTAGCGATGTCGGGGGGCCTCGGGGGCTACACCTTC
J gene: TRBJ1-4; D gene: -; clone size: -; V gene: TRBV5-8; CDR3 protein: CASRVMGAQGEKLFF; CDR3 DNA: TGTGCCAGCAGGGTGATGGGGGCGCAGGGTGAAAAACTGTTTTTT
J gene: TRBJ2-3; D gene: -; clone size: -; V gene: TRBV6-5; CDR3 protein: CASSLQGSTDTQYF; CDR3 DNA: TGTGCCAGCAGTCTACAGGGAAGCACAGATACGCAGTATTTT
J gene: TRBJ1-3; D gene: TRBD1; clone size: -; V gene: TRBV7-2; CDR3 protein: CASSPQGPYSGNTIYF; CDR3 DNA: TGTGCCAGCAGCCCACAGGGGCCTTACTCTGGAAACACCATATATTTT
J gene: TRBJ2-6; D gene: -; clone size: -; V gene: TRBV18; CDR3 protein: CASSPARSSGANVLTF; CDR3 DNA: TGTGCCAGCTCACCGGCTAGGAGCTCTGGGGCCAACGTCCTGACTTTC
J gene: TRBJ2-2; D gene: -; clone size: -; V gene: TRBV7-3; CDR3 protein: CASSLTPQYTGELFF; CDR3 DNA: TGTGCCAGCAGCTTAACTCCCCAATACACCGGGGAGCTGTTTTTT
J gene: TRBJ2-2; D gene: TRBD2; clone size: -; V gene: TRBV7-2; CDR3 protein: CASSLSGGAYTGELFF; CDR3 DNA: TGTGCCAGCAGCTTGAGCGGGGGGGCCTACACCGGGGAGCTGTTTTTT
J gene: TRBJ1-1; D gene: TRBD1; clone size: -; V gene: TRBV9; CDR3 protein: CASSGYRGRNTEAFF; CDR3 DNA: TGTGCCAGCAGCGGATACAGGGGGAGGAACACTGAAGCTTTCTTT
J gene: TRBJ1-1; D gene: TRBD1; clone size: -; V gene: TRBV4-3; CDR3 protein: CASSQGRTGPEAFF; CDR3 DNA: TGCGCCAGCAGCCAAGGGAGGACAGGGCCTGAAGCTTTCTTT
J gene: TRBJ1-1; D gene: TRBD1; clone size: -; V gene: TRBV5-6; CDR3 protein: CASSRTGLDTEAFF; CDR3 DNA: TGTGCCAGCAGCAGGACAGGGCTGGACACTGAAGCTTTCTTT
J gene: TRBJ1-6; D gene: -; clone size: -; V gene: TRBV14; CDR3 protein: CARRTDPEPYNSPLHF; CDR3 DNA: TGTGCCAGAAGGACAGATCCTGAGCCCTATAATTCACCCCTCCACTTT
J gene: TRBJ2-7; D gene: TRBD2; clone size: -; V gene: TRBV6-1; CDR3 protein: CASSEGPGGYEQYF; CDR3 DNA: TGTGCCAGCAGTGAAGGGCCGGGAGGCTACGAGCAGTACTTC
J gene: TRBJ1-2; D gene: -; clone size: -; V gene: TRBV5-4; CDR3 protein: CASSLLEDGYTF; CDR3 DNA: TGTGCCAGCAGCTTGTTAGAGGATGGCTACACCTTC
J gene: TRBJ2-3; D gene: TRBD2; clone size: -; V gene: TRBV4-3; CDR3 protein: CASSPGEGQADTQYF; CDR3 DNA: TGCGCCAGCAGCCCGGGGGAGGGGCAGGCAGATACGCAGTATTTT
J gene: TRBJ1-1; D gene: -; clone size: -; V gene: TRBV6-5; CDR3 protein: CASSYAMGALNTEAFF; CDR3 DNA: TGTGCCAGCAGTTACGCTATGGGGGCGCTGAACACTGAAGCTTTCTTT
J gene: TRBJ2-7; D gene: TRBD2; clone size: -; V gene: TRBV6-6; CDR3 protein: CASRSAWGGGDYEQYF; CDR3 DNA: TGTGCCAGCAGATCCGCTTGGGGCGGGGGGGACTACGAGCAGTACTTC
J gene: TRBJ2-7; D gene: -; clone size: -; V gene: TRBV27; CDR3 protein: CASSFTGREQYF; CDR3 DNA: TGTGCCAGCAGTTTTACGGGGAGAGAGCAGTACTTC
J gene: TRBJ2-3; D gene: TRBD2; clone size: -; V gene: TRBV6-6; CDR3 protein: CASRQLAGDTDTQYF; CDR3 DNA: TGTGCCAGCAGACAACTAGCGGGGGACACAGATACGCAGTATTTT
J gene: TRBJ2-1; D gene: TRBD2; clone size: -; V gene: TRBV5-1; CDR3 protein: CASKPTSGGASSYNEQFF; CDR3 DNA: TGCGCCAGCAAACCCACTAGCGGGGGAGCGAGCTCCTACAATGAGCAGTTCTTC
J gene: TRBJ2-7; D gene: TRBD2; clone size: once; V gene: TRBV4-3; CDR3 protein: CASSLEAGGREQYF; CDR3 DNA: TGCGCCAGCAGCCTCGAGGCGGGGGGGAGAGAGCAGTACTTC
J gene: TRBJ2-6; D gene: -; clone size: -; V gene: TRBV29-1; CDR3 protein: CSVRQSSGANVLTF; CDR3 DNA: TGCAGCGTTCGACAGAGCTCTGGGGCCAACGTCCTGACTTTC
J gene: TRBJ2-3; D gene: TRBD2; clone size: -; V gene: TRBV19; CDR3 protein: CASSMASGGDTQYF; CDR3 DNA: TGTGCCAGTAGTATGGCTAGCGGCGGCGATACGCAGTATTTT
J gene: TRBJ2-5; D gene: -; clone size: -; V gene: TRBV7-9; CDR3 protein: CASTRKDSQETQYF; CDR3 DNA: TGTGCCAGCACCCGAAAGGACAGTCAAGAGACCCAGTACTTC
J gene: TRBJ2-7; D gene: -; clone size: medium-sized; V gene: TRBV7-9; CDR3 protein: CASSVVQGTYEQYF; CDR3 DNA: TGTGCCAGCAGCGTGGTCCAGGGTACCTACGAGCAGTACTTC
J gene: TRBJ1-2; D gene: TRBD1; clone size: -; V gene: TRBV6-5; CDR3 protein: CASSPDRGYGYTF; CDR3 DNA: TGTGCCAGCAGTCCAGACAGGGGCTATGGCTACACCTTC
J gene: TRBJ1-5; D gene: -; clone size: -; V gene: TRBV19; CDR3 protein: CASSINRDPGQPQHF; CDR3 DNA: TGTGCCAGTAGCATTAACAGGGACCCAGGGCAGCCCCAGCATTTT
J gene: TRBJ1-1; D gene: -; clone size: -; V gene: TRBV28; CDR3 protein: CASSSAGSSNTEAFF; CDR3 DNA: TGTGCCAGCAGTTCGGCGGGGTCCTCTAACACTGAAGCTTTCTTT
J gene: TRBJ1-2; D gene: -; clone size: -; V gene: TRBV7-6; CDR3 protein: CASSLTGQLGYTF; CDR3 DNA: TGTGCCAGCAGCCTCACCGGACAGCTCGGCTACACCTTC
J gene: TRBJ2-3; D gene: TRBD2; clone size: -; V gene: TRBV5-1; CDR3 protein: CASSLGLAGAGVDTQYF; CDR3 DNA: TGCGCCAGCAGCTTGGGACTAGCGGGGGCCGGGGTAGATACGCAGTATTTT
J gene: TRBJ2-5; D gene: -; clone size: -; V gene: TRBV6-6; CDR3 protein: CASTGTANRQETQYF; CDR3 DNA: TGTGCCAGCACCGGGACTGCCAACCGCCAAGAGACCCAGTACTTC
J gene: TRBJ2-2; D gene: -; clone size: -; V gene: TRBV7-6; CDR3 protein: CASSLATDIAGELFF; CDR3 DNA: TGTGCCAGCAGCTTAGCGACGGACATTGCCGGGGAGCTGTTTTTT
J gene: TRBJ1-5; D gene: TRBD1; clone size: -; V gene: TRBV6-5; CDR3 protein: CASSYGTGANQPQHF; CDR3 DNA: TGTGCCAGCAGTTACGGGACAGGGGCGAATCAGCCCCAGCATTTT
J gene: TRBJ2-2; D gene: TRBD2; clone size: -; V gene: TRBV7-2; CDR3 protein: CASSLLAGALELFF; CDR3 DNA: TGTGCCAGCAGCTTATTAGCGGGGGCACTGGAGCTGTTTTTT
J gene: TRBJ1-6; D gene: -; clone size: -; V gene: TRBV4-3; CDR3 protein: CASSQDNTGGSPLHF; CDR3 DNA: TGCGCCAGCAGCCAAGATAACACAGGCGGTTCACCCCTCCACTTT
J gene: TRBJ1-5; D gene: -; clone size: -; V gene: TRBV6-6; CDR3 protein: CASSFGGRGNQPQHF; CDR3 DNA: TGTGCCAGCAGTTTTGGAGGGCGGGGCAATCAGCCCCAGCATTTT
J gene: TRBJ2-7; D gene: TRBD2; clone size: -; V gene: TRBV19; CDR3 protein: CASSMGEGYEQYF; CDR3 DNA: TGTGCCAGTAGTATGGGGGAGGGCTACGAGCAGTACTTC
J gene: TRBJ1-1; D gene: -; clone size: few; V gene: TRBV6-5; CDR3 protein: CASSYSRTEAFF; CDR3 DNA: TGTGCCAGCAGTTACTCCAGGACTGAAGCTTTCTTT
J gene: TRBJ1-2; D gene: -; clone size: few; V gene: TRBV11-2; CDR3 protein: CASSLVVVSGYTF; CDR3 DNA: TGTGCCAGCAGCTTAGTAGTGGTATCGGGCTACACCTTC
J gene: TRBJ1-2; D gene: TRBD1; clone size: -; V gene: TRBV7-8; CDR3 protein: CASSYRGPRDGYTF; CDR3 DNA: TGTGCCAGCAGCTACAGGGGGCCGAGGGATGGCTACACCTTC
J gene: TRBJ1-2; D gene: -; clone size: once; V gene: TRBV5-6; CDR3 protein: CASSLRQAAGYTF; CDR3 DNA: TGTGCCAGCAGCTTACGACAGGCCGCTGGCTACACCTTC
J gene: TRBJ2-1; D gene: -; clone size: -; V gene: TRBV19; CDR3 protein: CASSKSLLDNEQFF; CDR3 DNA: TGTGCCAGTAGTAAGAGCCTTCTCGACAATGAGCAGTTCTTC
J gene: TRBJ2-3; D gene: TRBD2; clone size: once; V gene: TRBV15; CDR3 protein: CATSMTSGERADTQYF; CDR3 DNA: TGTGCCACCAGCATGACTAGCGGGGAAAGGGCAGATACGCAGTATTTT
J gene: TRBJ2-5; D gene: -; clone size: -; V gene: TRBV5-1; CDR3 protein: CASSLVQGDGETQYF; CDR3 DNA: TGCGCCAGCAGCTTGGTACAGGGCGACGGAGAGACCCAGTACTTC
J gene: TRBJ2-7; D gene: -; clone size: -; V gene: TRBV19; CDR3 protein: CASSPGWRGEQYF; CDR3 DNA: TGTGCCAGTAGTCCGGGGTGGCGTGGCGAGCAGTACTTC
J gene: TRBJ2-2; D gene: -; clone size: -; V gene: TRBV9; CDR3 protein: CASSVGPGLNTGELFF; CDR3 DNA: TGTGCCAGCAGCGTAGGGCCCGGACTTAACACCGGGGAGCTGTTTTTT
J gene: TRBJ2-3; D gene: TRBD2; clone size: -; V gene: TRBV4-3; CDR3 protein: CASSQGPRGGSAIATDTQYF; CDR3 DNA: TGCGCCAGCAGCCAAGGACCTCGCGGGGGGTCCGCTATTGCCACAGATACGCAGTATTTT
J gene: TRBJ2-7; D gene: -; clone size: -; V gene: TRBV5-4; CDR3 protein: CASSLAIYEQYF; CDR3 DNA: TGTGCCAGCAGCTTGGCCATCTACGAGCAGTACTTC
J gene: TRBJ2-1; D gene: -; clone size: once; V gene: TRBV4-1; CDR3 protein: CASSHRSQNPISYNEQFF; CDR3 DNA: TGCGCCAGCAGCCACCGGTCGCAAAACCCAATTTCCTACAATGAGCAGTTCTTC